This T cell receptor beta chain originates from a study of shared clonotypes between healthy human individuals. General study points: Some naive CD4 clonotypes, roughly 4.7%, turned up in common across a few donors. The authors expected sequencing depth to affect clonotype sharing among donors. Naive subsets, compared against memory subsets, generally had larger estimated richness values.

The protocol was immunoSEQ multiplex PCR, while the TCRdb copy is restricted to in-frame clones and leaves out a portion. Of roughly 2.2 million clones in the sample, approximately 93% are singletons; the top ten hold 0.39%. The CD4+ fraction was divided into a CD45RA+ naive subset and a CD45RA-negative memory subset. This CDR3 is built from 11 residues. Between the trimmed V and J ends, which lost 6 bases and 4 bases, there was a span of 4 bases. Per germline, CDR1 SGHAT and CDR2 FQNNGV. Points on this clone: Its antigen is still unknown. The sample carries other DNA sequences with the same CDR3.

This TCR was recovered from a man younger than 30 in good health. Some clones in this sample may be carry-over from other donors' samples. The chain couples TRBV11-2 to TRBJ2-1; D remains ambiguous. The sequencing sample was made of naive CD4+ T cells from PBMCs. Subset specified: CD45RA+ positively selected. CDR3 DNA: TGTGCCAGCAGGTCTTACAATGAGCAGTTCTTC. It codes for CASRSYNEQFF. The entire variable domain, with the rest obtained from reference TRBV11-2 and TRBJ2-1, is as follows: EAGVAQSPRYKIIEKRQSVAFWCNPISGHATLYWYQQILGQGPKLLIQFQNNGVVDDSQLPKDRFSAERLKGVDSTLKIQPAKLEDSAVYLCASRSYNEQFFGPGTRLTVL.